This TCR beta chain is drawn from a study of shared clonotypes between healthy human individuals. Overall study: A couple of female and three male donors aged 18 to 49 were enrolled.

Germline CDR1 is KGHSH and CDR2 is LQKENI. The CDR3 is made up of 14 amino acids. V lost 3 bases, J lost 2 bases, and 11 bases lay in between. Assay execution proceeded at the deep level. Genomic DNA belonging to each subset was distributed in equal measure over several immunoSEQ plates. Sequencing used immunoSEQ multiplex PCR; TCRdb keeps in-frame clones, though not all of them. Of about 460,000 clones listed, 60% to 80% are singletons. The V gene is TRBV18, the J gene TRBJ2-7; D is unresolved. This sequence originates from a middle-aged woman in good health. Some clones in this sample may be carry-over from other donors' samples. The specimen sequenced was PBMCs. The CDR3 DNA reads as TGTGCCAGCTCACCTGGAACAGCAACCTACGAGCAGTACTTC. It translates to CASSPGTATYEQYF.